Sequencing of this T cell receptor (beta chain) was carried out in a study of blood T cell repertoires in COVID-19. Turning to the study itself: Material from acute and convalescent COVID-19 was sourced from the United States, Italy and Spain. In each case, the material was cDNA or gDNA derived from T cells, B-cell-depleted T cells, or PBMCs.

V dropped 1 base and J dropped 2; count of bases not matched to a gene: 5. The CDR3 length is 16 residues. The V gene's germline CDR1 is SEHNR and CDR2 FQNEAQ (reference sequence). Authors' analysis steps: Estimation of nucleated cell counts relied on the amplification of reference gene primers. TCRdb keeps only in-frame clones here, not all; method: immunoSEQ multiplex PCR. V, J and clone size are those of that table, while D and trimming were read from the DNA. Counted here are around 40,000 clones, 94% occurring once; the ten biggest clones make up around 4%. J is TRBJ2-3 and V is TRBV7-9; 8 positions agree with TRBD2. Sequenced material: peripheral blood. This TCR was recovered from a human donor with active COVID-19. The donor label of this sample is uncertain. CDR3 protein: CASSLELAVPTDTQYF. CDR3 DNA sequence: TGTGCCAGCAGCTTAGAACTAGCGGTCCCCACAGATACGCAGTATTTT.